Listed below are T cell receptor beta chains from one sample, sequenced in a study of PD-1 blockade in classical Hodgkin lymphoma. Data came from immunoSEQ multiplex PCR; TCRdb stores just in-frame clones and leaves some out. Among roughly 100,000 clones listed, approximately 94% were seen once. Material: peripheral blood mononuclear cells (PBMCs), obtained before the fourth cycle of nivolumab. All receptors derive from a human donor with classical Hodgkin lymphoma. The CDR3 runs from the conserved cysteine through the conserved F or W. Fields, in order: D gene, V gene, J gene, clone size, CDR3 protein, CDR3 DNA. D genes are given only for firm matches. Size is omitted from some rows. Given values are once, few, many or a class for expanded clones.

d_gene: TRBD1; v_gene: TRBV30; j_gene: TRBJ1-4; abundance: -; CDR3aa: CAWSVPQKTGRSEKLFF; CDR3nt: TGTGCCTGGAGTGTACCCCAAAAGACAGGGCGCTCAGAAAAACTGTTTTTT
d_gene: -; v_gene: TRBV6-6; j_gene: TRBJ1-2; abundance: -; CDR3aa: CASSYDSPSLSGYTF; CDR3nt: TGTGCCAGCAGTTATGACAGTCCCTCACTCAGTGGCTACACCTTC
d_gene: -; v_gene: TRBV11-1; j_gene: TRBJ2-7; abundance: once; CDR3aa: CASSLKDGFVGEQYF; CDR3nt: TGTGCCAGCAGCTTAAAGGACGGATTTGTGGGCGAGCAGTACTTC
d_gene: -; v_gene: TRBV7-8; j_gene: TRBJ2-5; abundance: -; CDR3aa: CASSEETQYF; CDR3nt: TGTGCCAGCAGCGAAGAGACCCAGTACTTC
d_gene: -; v_gene: TRBV19; j_gene: TRBJ1-1; abundance: -; CDR3aa: CASSIPRGSTSTEAFF; CDR3nt: TGTGCCAGTAGTATTCCCCGGGGCTCAACTTCCACTGAAGCTTTCTTT
d_gene: -; v_gene: TRBV10-3; j_gene: TRBJ2-2; abundance: -; CDR3aa: CAISGTDPNTGELFF; CDR3nt: TGTGCCATCAGTGGTACAGACCCGAACACCGGGGAGCTGTTTTTT
d_gene: TRBD2; v_gene: TRBV6-6; j_gene: TRBJ2-3; abundance: once; CDR3aa: CASSSTLAGATDTQYF; CDR3nt: TGTGCCAGCAGCTCCACCCTAGCGGGAGCCACAGATACGCAGTATTTT
d_gene: TRBD2; v_gene: TRBV18; j_gene: TRBJ2-7; abundance: -; CDR3aa: CASSPTAGGSSFEQYF; CDR3nt: TGTGCCAGCTCACCGACAGCGGGAGGGTCTTCCTTCGAGCAGTACTTC
d_gene: TRBD2; v_gene: TRBV27; j_gene: TRBJ2-7; abundance: -; CDR3aa: CASSLSTPGLAYEQYF; CDR3nt: TGTGCCAGCAGTTTATCGACTCCGGGACTAGCCTACGAGCAGTACTTC
d_gene: TRBD2; v_gene: TRBV19; j_gene: TRBJ2-1; abundance: -; CDR3aa: CASSRREGLHNEQFF; CDR3nt: TGTGCCAGTAGTAGGCGGGAGGGCCTCCACAATGAGCAGTTCTTC
d_gene: -; v_gene: TRBV7-9; j_gene: TRBJ1-4; abundance: -; CDR3aa: CASSPIAGDSEKLFF; CDR3nt: TGTGCCAGCAGCCCCATCGCGGGAGATAGCGAAAAACTGTTTTTT